These T cell receptor beta chains were read from a single sample in a study of T cells in localized non-small cell lung cancer. Sequencing was performed with immunoSEQ multiplex PCR; in TCRdb, only in-frame clones are kept and a portion is missing. Among about 18,000 clones listed, over 75% were seen once. Specimen: peripheral blood, collected before any cancer treatment. The receptor source for this set is a female donor over 55 with stage I lung adenocarcinoma. Both conserved end residues are part of each CDR3. D genes are given only for firm matches. Clone size is stated in some rows and not others, as once, few, many or a class when expanded.

j_gene,abundance,v_gene,d_gene,CDR3nt,CDR3aa
TRBJ1-4,NA,TRBV7-8,NA,TGTGCCAGCAGCTTGTCGCAACTGGGGGGGGGAAATGAAAAACTGTTTTTT,CASSLSQLGGGNEKLFF
TRBJ1-5,NA,TRBV19,NA,TGTGCCAGTAGTAGTGGGTGGGGGAACAATCAGCCCCAGCATTTT,CASSSGWGNNQPQHF
TRBJ2-3,once,TRBV5-5,TRBD1,TGTGCCAGCAGCTTGACCGCGCGCAGGGGGCGTTATGTGCGGGGAGATACGCAGTATTTT,CASSLTARRGRYVRGDTQYF
TRBJ1-4,NA,TRBV18,NA,TGTGCCAGCTCACTGGGTGACAATGAAAAACTGTTTTTT,CASSLGDNEKLFF
TRBJ2-7,NA,TRBV12-5,NA,TGTGCTAGTGGTTTGGATAGCTACGAGCAGTACTTC,CASGLDSYEQYF
TRBJ1-1,NA,TRBV10-3,NA,TGTGCCATCAGCCCTATGGGGGGGCTTCGGAACACTGAAGCTTTCTTT,CAISPMGGLRNTEAFF
TRBJ2-1,NA,TRBV4-1,TRBD2,TGCGCCAGCAGCCTTTCTAGCGGGGGGGATGATGAGCAGTTCTTC,CASSLSSGGDDEQFF
TRBJ2-2,few,TRBV5-1,NA,TGCGCCAGCAGCTTCGAACAGGGTACCGGGGAGCTGTTTTTT,CASSFEQGTGELFF
TRBJ1-2,NA,TRBV7-8,TRBD1,TGTGCCAGCAGCTCAGTGACAGGGGGTAACTATGGCTACACCTTC,CASSSVTGGNYGYTF
TRBJ2-1,NA,TRBV5-1,NA,TGCGCCAGCAGCCTGGAAGGTCGGAATGAGCAGTTCTTC,CASSLEGRNEQFF
TRBJ2-7,once,TRBV6-5,TRBD1,TGTGCCAGCAGGCTCAGGGGGCCAACCTACGAGCAGTACTTC,CASRLRGPTYEQYF
TRBJ1-1,NA,TRBV5-4,TRBD1,TGTGCCAGCAGCTTGGCCCCGACAGGGACGGGGACTGAAGCTTTCTTT,CASSLAPTGTGTEAFF
TRBJ1-1,NA,TRBV4-1,NA,TGCGCCAGTCAAACAGGGAACACTGAAGCTTTCTTT,CASQTGNTEAFF
TRBJ1-6,NA,TRBV25-1,NA,TGTGCCAGCAGTGAATACACGCTCTATAATTCACCCCTCCACTTT,CASSEYTLYNSPLHF
TRBJ2-5,NA,TRBV7-3,NA,TGTGCCAGCAGCTTAACCGGAGGCTACCAAGAGACCCAGTACTTC,CASSLTGGYQETQYF
TRBJ2-1,NA,TRBV5-6,NA,TGTGCCAGCAGCGTGACTTGGTTGGAGCAGTTCTTC,CASSVTWLEQFF
TRBJ1-6,NA,TRBV2,NA,TGTGCCAGCTACCCAGGGTTGCGAGATTCACCCCTCCACTTT,CASYPGLRDSPLHF
TRBJ2-6,NA,TRBV9,TRBD1,TGTGCCAGCAGCGCTGGTCCCGGGACAGGGGCCGGGGCCAACGTCCTGACTTTC,CASSAGPGTGAGANVLTF
TRBJ2-7,NA,TRBV7-9,NA,TGTGCCAGCAGCCAAACCGGCCCACCGCATGAGCAGTACTTC,CASSQTGPPHEQYF
TRBJ2-3,NA,TRBV4-1,NA,TGCGCCAGCAGCCAAGGGGGGCGGGGGAACAGCTTCGAGCAGTATTTT,CASSQGGRGNSFEQYF
TRBJ2-7,few,TRBV9,NA,TGTGCCAGCAGCGAGACAGGTCTTATGGACGAGCAGTACTTC,CASSETGLMDEQYF
TRBJ2-7,NA,TRBV6-1,TRBD1,TGTGCCAGCTGGACAGGGGTGGCCTACGAGCAGTACTTC,CASWTGVAYEQYF
TRBJ2-1,NA,TRBV6-4,NA,TGTGCCAGCAGTGAGGTTAACGGGGGAAATGATGAGCAGTTCTTC,CASSEVNGGNDEQFF
TRBJ2-1,NA,TRBV7-3,NA,TGTGCCAGCAGCTCCCCGGGCTACGGTGCAAATGAGCAGTTCTTC,CASSSPGYGANEQFF
TRBJ2-5,NA,TRBV4-1,NA,TGCGCCAGCAGCCAAGATCTAAGGGCGGCAGGAGAAGAGGCCCAGTACTTC,CASSQDLRAAGEEAQYF
TRBJ1-4,NA,TRBV4-1,NA,TGCGCCAGCAGCGGCAACCCCGGGGAAAAACTGTTTTTT,CASSGNPGEKLFF
TRBJ2-7,NA,TRBV9,NA,TGTGCCAGCAGCGTAGCGCCGGGGGCCTCCTACGAGCAGTACTTC,CASSVAPGASYEQYF
TRBJ1-4,once,TRBV10-3,TRBD1,TGTGCCACGCGACAGGGGGAAGAGACTAATGAAAAACTGTTTTTT,CATRQGEETNEKLFF
TRBJ2-5,NA,TRBV29-1,NA,TGCAGCGTTGCACTAGGGCTCGGGGAGACCCAGTACTTC,CSVALGLGETQYF
TRBJ1-1,NA,TRBV5-6,TRBD1,TGTGCCAGCAGTCCCGGACAGGGGGGAACTGAAGCTTTCTTT,CASSPGQGGTEAFF
TRBJ1-1,NA,TRBV27,NA,TGTGCCAGCAGTTTAATCTGGGGACAAGAGAACACTGAAGCTTTCTTT,CASSLIWGQENTEAFF
TRBJ1-1,NA,TRBV5-5,NA,TGTGCCAGCAGAGCTACGGGACAGAACACTGAAGCTTTCTTT,CASRATGQNTEAFF
TRBJ2-4,NA,TRBV14,NA,TGTGCCAGCGGGGGGAGTGGGACGGTCAAAAACATTCAGTACTTC,CASGGSGTVKNIQYF
TRBJ1-5,NA,TRBV30,TRBD1,TGTGCCGGAGCCGGGACAGGGGAGGCTCAGCCCCAGCATTTT,CAGAGTGEAQPQHF
TRBJ1-6,NA,TRBV5-1,TRBD1,TGCGCCAGCAGCTTGGATTTAGGACAGGGAAATTCACCCCTCCACTTT,CASSLDLGQGNSPLHF
TRBJ2-2,NA,TRBV7-6,TRBD1,TGTGCCAGCAGCTACCGGGACAGGGGGCTCGGGGAGCTGTTTTTT,CASSYRDRGLGELFF
TRBJ2-5,NA,TRBV14,NA,TGTGCCAGCAGCCAAGGCCTGGGGGAGACCCAGTACTTC,CASSQGLGETQYF
TRBJ1-2,NA,TRBV6-6,NA,TGTGCCAGCAGTTGGCCGCAAGCGAAGGAGGACTATGGCTACACCTTC,CASSWPQAKEDYGYTF
TRBJ1-4,NA,TRBV4-1,TRBD1,TGCGCCAGCAGCCGATTACCGGGACAGGGGGCTGGTTTTACTGAAAAACTGTTTTTT,CASSRLPGQGAGFTEKLFF
TRBJ2-7,NA,TRBV7-9,NA,TGTGCCTCCCTTTCTTATGGGGGCGAGCAGTACTTC,CASLSYGGEQYF
TRBJ2-6,NA,TRBV5-1,TRBD1,TGCGCCAGCAGCTCTAGGACAGGAGAAATCTCTGGGGCCAACGTCCTGACTTTC,CASSSRTGEISGANVLTF
TRBJ2-1,NA,TRBV2,NA,TGTGCCAGCAAGGTTTACAATGAGCAGTTCTTC,CASKVYNEQFF
TRBJ2-5,once,TRBV7-2,NA,TGTGCCAGCAGCTTGCGGGGTCGGGAGACCCAGTACTTC,CASSLRGRETQYF
TRBJ1-2,few,TRBV4-3,NA,TGCGCCAGCAGCCCGGGTCAGGGTGGTAGGTATGGCTACACCTTC,CASSPGQGGRYGYTF
TRBJ2-1,once,TRBV30,NA,TGTGCCTGGAAGCGGATCGGTGAGCAGTTCTTC,CAWKRIGEQFF
TRBJ2-1,NA,TRBV2,NA,TGTGCCAGCAGTAGGGACACGGGATCTCTGGAGCAGTTCTTC,CASSRDTGSLEQFF
TRBJ2-7,NA,TRBV6-1,TRBD2,TGTGCCAGCAGCTATACTAGCGGGGAGTCCTACGAGCAGTACTTC,CASSYTSGESYEQYF
TRBJ2-7,once,TRBV5-1,NA,TGCGCCAGCAGCTTAGGGCAGGCTATTACCTACGAGCAGTACTTC,CASSLGQAITYEQYF
TRBJ1-4,NA,TRBV7-2,NA,TGTGCCAGCAGCTTAGTTGGGGGGGCGCAGGAAAAACTGTTTTTT,CASSLVGGAQEKLFF
TRBJ1-4,NA,TRBV2,NA,TGTGCCAGCCGAGGTCAGTTCCTTAATGAAAAACTGTTTTTT,CASRGQFLNEKLFF
TRBJ1-6,NA,TRBV6-4,NA,TGTGCCAGCAGTGGGAAGGTTAATTCACCCCTCCACTTT,CASSGKVNSPLHF